A selection of T cell receptor beta chains follows, all from one sample in a study of low-dose radiotherapy and immunotherapy resistance in tumors. Via MiXCR, TCRdb re-called the reads, giving one row per CDR3 protein. This sample has tens of thousands of distinct CDR3 sequences; 9.4% occur once, and the top ten carry about 1%. The input for sequencing was PBMCs, taken before treatment. The receptors derive from a male donor with prostate cancer. Each CDR3 is given with its conserved first and last residue. A D gene is named only where the DNA matches it firmly. Part of the rows lack a size; the others show once, few, many or a class for expanded clones.

abundance	d_gene	j_gene	v_gene	CDR3aa	CDR3nt
many	-	TRBJ2-7	TRBV2	CASSEGGPTYEQYF	TGTGCCAGCAGTGAAGGGGGGCCCACCTACGAGCAGTACTTC
-	-	TRBJ2-7	TRBV2	CASSEQGGMAYEQYF	TGTGCCAGCAGTGAACAAGGGGGGATGGCCTACGAGCAGTACTTC
many	-	TRBJ2-3	TRBV15	CATSGGRDLRDTQYF	TGTGCCACCAGCGGGGGCCGGGACCTCAGGGATACGCAGTATTTT
many	-	TRBJ1-3	TRBV10-3	CAISEGPGNTIYF	TGTGCCATCAGTGAGGGGCCTGGAAACACCATATATTTT
many	TRBD1	TRBJ2-7	TRBV29-1	CSGGQGVDEQYF	TGCAGCGGGGGACAGGGAGTAGACGAGCAGTACTTC
many	TRBD2	TRBJ2-3	TRBV7-2	CASSFGLAGEAQYF	TGTGCCAGCAGCTTTGGTCTAGCGGGAGAGGCGCAGTATTTT
few	-	TRBJ2-7	TRBV5-1	CASSPLGLSSYEQYF	TGCGCCAGCAGCCCGCTTGGACTAAGCTCCTACGAGCAGTACTTC
many	-	TRBJ2-1	TRBV18	CASSPARQAAWDNEQFF	TGTGCCAGCTCACCAGCCCGACAGGCAGCATGGGACAATGAGCAGTTCTTC
many	TRBD2	TRBJ2-5	TRBV11-3	CASSLLAGGLETQYF	TGTGCCAGCAGCTTACTAGCGGGAGGACTAGAGACCCAGTACTTC
many	-	TRBJ2-1	TRBV27	CASSLNRPPDEQFF	TGTGCCAGCAGTTTAAATCGTCCGCCTGATGAGCAGTTCTTC
few	TRBD2	TRBJ2-1	TRBV18	CASSPWGAGVVNEQFF	TGTGCCAGCTCACCTTGGGGAGCGGGAGTGGTCAATGAGCAGTTCTTC
many	-	TRBJ1-1	TRBV5-1	CASSLGLFGQSNTEAFF	TGCGCCAGCAGCTTGGGGCTTTTCGGACAGTCGAACACTGAAGCTTTCTTT
many	TRBD1	TRBJ1-1	TRBV10-3	CAISPGQGMNTEAFF	TGTGCCATCAGTCCGGGACAGGGCATGAACACTGAAGCTTTCTTT
many	TRBD2	TRBJ2-1	TRBV2	CAPSGRAGNEQFF	TGTGCCCCTAGCGGGAGGGCAGGGAATGAGCAGTTCTTC
-	-	TRBJ1-5	TRBV9	CASRAGNQPQHF	TGTGCCAGCAGGGCTGGGAATCAGCCCCAGCATTTT
many	-	TRBJ2-2	TRBV19	CASLLVIVWRRNTGELFF	TGTGCCAGCTTGCTCGTAATAGTATGGAGGAGAAACACCGGGGAGCTGTTTTTT
many	TRBD1	TRBJ2-5	TRBV10-3	CAISDPGQGGETQYF	TGTGCCATCAGTGACCCGGGACAGGGAGGGGAGACCCAGTACTTC
many	TRBD1	TRBJ1-5	TRBV9	CASSPSTGGMQPQHF	TGTGCCAGCAGCCCGTCGACAGGGGGCATGCAGCCCCAGCATTTT
many	TRBD1	TRBJ2-1	TRBV5-4	CASSSSGTGYNEQFF	TGTGCCAGCAGCTCCTCCGGGACAGGATACAATGAGCAGTTCTTC
many	TRBD1	TRBJ2-7	TRBV2	CASSQTGSRDGQYF	TGTGCCAGCAGCCAGACAGGGTCTAGAGACGGGCAGTACTTC
many	-	TRBJ2-5	TRBV5-1	CASRPGASTETQYF	TGCGCCAGCAGACCGGGAGCCTCGACAGAGACCCAGTACTTC
-	TRBD2	TRBJ2-1	TRBV20-1	CSARDQGTSGILEQFF	TGCAGTGCTAGAGATCAGGGGACTAGCGGGATTCTTGAGCAGTTCTTC
many	TRBD1	TRBJ2-4	TRBV5-1	CASTTGELAKNIQYF	TGCGCCAGCACGACAGGGGAGTTAGCCAAAAACATTCAGTACTTC
many	TRBD2	TRBJ2-5	TRBV28	CASYAGGTNTQYF	TGTGCCAGCTACGCGGGGGGCACGAACACCCAGTACTTC
many	TRBD2	TRBJ2-3	TRBV25-1	CASTTAGPTDTQYF	TGTGCCAGCACGACAGCGGGGCCCACAGATACGCAGTATTTT
many	-	TRBJ1-2	TRBV28	CASSLADRSTYGYTF	TGTGCCAGCAGTTTGGCGGACAGAAGTACCTATGGCTACACCTTC
many	-	TRBJ2-7	TRBV6-6	CASSYTDSLEYEQYF	TGTGCCAGCAGTTATACGGACAGCCTAGAATACGAGCAGTACTTC
many	TRBD1	TRBJ2-3	TRBV5-6	CASRGWAGTAASTDTQYF	TGTGCCAGCAGGGGATGGGCCGGGACAGCGGCTAGCACAGATACGCAGTATTTT
many	TRBD1	TRBJ1-2	TRBV6-5	CASTTTGRQYGYTF	TGTGCCAGCACCACGACAGGGCGGCAGTATGGCTACACCTTC
many	TRBD2	TRBJ2-5	TRBV28	CASSLRLAPETQYF	TGTGCCAGCAGTTTGAGACTAGCTCCAGAGACCCAGTACTTC
many	TRBD2	TRBJ2-2	TRBV11-2	CASSLSGIHGELFF	TGTGCCAGCAGCCTTAGCGGGATTCACGGGGAGCTGTTTTTT
-	TRBD1	TRBJ1-2	TRBV25-1	CASSQGTGRRGYTF	TGTGCCAGCAGCCAAGGGACAGGCCGTAGGGGCTACACCTTC
-	-	TRBJ2-7	TRBV20-1	CSARGNSYEQYF	TGCAGTGCTAGGGGGAACTCCTACGAGCAGTACTTC
many	TRBD1	TRBJ2-5	TRBV20-1	CSATRTGTKETQYF	TGCAGTGCTACGCGGACAGGGACGAAAGAGACCCAGTACTTC
many	-	TRBJ2-3	TRBV4-1	CASSQVGLSTDTQYF	TGCGCCAGCAGCCAAGTAGGTCTATCCACAGATACGCAGTATTTT
many	-	TRBJ1-2	TRBV7-2	CASSLDSVYGYTF	TGTGCCAGCAGCCTAGACAGCGTCTATGGCTACACCTTC
many	-	TRBJ2-3	TRBV3-1	CASSQDGKNTDTQYF	TGTGCCAGCAGCCAAGACGGGAAAAACACAGATACGCAGTATTTT
many	-	TRBJ2-1	TRBV4-2	CASSPRRYDEQFF	TGTGCCAGCAGCCCTCGGCGGTATGATGAGCAGTTCTTC
many	-	TRBJ2-4	TRBV20-1	CSARETRGRRNIQYF	TGCAGTGCTAGAGAAACTAGGGGTAGGAGAAACATTCAGTACTTC
many	-	TRBJ2-7	TRBV6-2/TRBV6-3	CASRPGASGEQYF	TGTGCCAGCAGACCGGGAGCCTCGGGAGAGCAGTACTTC
many	-	TRBJ2-3	TRBV2	CASSVAASTDTQYF	TGTGCCAGCAGTGTCGCAGCTAGCACAGATACGCAGTATTTT
many	TRBD2	TRBJ2-7	TRBV2	CASSDMTSGGYEQYF	TGTGCCAGCAGTGACATGACTAGCGGAGGCTACGAGCAGTACTTC
many	-	TRBJ2-1	TRBV5-4	CASSLGDSGYNEQFF	TGTGCCAGCAGCTTGGGGGACTCCGGTTACAATGAGCAGTTCTTC
-	-	TRBJ2-4	TRBV7-2	CASSLGGTQNIQYF	TGTGCCAGCAGCTTAGGTGGGACCCAAAACATTCAGTACTTC